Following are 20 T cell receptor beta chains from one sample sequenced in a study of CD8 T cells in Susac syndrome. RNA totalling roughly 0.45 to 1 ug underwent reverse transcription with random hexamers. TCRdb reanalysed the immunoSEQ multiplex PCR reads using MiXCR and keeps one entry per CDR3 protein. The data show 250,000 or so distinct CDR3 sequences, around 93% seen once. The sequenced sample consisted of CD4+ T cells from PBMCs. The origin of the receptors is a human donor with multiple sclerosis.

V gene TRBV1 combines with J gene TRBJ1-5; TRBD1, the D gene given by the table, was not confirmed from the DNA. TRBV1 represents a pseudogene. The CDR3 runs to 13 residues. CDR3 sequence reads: CTSSGAAEGPQHF. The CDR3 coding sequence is TGCACCAGCAGCGGCGCCGCCGAGGGGCCCCAGCATTTT.

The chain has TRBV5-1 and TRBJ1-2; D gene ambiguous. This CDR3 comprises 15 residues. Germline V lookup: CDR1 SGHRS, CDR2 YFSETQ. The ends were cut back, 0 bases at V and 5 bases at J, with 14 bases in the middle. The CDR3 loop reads CASSLETPLGYGYTF. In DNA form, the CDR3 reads TGCGCCAGCAGCTTGGAGACTCCGCTAGGGTATGGCTACACCTTC. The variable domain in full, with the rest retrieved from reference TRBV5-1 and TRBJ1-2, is KAGVTQTPRYLIKTRGQQVTLSCSPISGHRSVSWYQQTPGQGLQFLFEYFSETQRNKGNFPGRFSGRQFSNSRSEMNVSTLELGDSALYLCASSLETPLGYGYTFGSGTRLTVV.

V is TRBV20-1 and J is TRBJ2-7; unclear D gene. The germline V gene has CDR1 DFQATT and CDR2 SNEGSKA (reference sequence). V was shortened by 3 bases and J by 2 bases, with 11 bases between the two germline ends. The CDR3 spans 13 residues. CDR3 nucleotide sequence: TGCAGTGCTAGTAGGACGCAAACCTACGAGCAGTACTTC. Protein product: CSASRTQTYEQYF.

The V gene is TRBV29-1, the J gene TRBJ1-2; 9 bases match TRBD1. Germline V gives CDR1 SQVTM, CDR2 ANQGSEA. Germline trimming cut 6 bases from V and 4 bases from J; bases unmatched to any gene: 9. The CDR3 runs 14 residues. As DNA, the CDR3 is TGCAGCGTAACACCCGGGACAGGGTTCTATGGCTACACCTTC. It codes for CSVTPGTGFYGYTF.

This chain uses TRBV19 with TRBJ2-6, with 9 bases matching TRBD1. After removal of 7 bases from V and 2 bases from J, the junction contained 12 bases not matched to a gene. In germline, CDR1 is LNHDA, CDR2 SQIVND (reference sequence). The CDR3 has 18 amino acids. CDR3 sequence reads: CASTESGTGWAGANVLTF. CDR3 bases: TGTGCCAGTACCGAGAGCGGGACAGGGTGGGCTGGGGCCAACGTCCTGACTTTC.

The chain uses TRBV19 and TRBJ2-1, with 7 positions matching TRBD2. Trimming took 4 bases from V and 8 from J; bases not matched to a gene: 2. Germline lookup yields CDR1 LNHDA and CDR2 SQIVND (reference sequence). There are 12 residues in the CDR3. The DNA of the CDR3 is TGTGCCAGTAGTAGGACTAGTTATGAGCAGTTCTTC. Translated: CASSRTSYEQFF.

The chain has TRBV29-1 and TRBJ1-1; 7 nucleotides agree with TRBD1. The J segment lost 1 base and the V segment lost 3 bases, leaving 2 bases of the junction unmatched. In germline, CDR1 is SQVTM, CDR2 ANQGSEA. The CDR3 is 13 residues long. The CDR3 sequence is CSVDHRGNTEAFF. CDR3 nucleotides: TGCAGCGTTGACCACAGGGGGAACACTGAAGCTTTCTTT.

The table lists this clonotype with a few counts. The CDR3 nucleotides read TGCAGCGTTGAGGAGGGGGCTGAAGCTTTCTTT. It codes for CSVEEGAEAFF. The rearrangement joins TRBV29-1 to TRBJ1-1, with D possibly TRBD1 on 6 matching bases. This CDR3 is 11 amino acids long. V lost 3 bases to trimming and J lost 6 bases, with 8 bases between them. From germline, CDR1 is SQVTM and CDR2 ANQGSEA.

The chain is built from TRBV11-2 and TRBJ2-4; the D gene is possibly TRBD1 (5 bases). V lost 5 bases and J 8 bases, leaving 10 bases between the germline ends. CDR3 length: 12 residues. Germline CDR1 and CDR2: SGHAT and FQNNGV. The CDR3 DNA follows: TGTGCCAGCAGCGTTAGGGGCGACATTCAGTACTTC. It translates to CASSVRGDIQYF.

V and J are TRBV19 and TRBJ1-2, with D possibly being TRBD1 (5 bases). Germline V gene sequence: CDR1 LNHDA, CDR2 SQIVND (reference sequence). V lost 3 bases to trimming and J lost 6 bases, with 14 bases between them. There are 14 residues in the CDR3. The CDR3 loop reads CASSIPDILNGYTF. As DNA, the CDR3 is TGTGCCAGTAGTATCCCGGACATTCTTAATGGCTACACCTTC.

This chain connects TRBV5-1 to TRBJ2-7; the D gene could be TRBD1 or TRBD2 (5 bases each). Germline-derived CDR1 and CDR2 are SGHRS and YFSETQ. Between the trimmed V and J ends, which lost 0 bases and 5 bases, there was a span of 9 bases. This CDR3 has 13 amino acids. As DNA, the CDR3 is TGCGCCAGCAGCTTGGCCGGGGCTAACGAGCAGTACTTC. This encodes CASSLAGANEQYF.

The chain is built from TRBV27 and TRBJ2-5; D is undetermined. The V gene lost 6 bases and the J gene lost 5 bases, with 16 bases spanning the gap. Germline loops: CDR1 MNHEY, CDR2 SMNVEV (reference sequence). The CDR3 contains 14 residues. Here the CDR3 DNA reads TGTGCCAGCAGCTCAGGACCTTGGGATGAGACCCAGTACTTC. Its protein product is CASSSGPWDETQYF.

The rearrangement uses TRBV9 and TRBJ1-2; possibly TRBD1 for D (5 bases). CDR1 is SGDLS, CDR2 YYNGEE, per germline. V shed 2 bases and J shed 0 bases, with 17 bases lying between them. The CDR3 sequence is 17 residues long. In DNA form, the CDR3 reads TGTGCCAGCAGCGTGGGGGACCGGACCTCCACTAACTATGGCTACACCTTC. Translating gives CASSVGDRTSTNYGYTF.

The CDR3 DNA is TGTGCCAGCAGCTTAGCGCAGGTCACTGGGAGAAGCACCGGGGAGCTGTTTTTT. Translating gives CASSLAQVTGRSTGELFF. The chain uses TRBV7-9 and TRBJ2-2; a weak D match, TRBD2 (5 bases). V lost 0 bases and J lost 4, with 18 bases in between. Germline V CDR1 and CDR2: SEHNR, FQNEAQ (reference sequence). The CDR3 contains 18 residues.

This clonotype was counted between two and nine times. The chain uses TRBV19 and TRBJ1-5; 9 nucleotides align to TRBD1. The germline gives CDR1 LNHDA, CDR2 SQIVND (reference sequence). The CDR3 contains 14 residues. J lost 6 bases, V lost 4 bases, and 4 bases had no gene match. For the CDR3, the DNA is TGTGCCAGTAGTAAGGACAGGGGAGCTCAGCCCCAGCATTTT. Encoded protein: CASSKDRGAQPQHF.

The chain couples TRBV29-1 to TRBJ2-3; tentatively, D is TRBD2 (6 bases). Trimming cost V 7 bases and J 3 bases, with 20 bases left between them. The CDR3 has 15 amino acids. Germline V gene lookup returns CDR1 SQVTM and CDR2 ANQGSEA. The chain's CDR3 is CSGRYGGKVTDTQYF. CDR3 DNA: TGCAGCGGCCGATATGGCGGGAAAGTGACAGATACGCAGTATTTT.

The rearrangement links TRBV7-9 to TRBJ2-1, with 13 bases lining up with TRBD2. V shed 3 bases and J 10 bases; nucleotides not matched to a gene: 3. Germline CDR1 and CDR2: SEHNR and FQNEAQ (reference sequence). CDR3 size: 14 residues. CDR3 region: CASSLGLAGTEQFF. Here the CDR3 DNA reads TGTGCCAGCAGCTTGGGACTAGCGGGGACCGAGCAGTTCTTC.

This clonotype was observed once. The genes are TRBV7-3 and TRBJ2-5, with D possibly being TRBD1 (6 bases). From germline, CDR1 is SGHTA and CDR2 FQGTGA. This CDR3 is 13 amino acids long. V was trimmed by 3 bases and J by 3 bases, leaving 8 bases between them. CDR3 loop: CASSFDRKETQYF. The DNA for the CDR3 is TGTGCCAGCAGCTTTGACAGGAAAGAGACCCAGTACTTC. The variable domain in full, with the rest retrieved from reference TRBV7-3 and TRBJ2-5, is GAGVSQTPSNKVTEKGKYVELRCDPISGHTALYWYRQSLGQGPEFLIYFQGTGAADDSGLPNDRFFAVRPEGSVSTLKIQRTERGDSAVYLCASSFDRKETQYFGPGTRLLVL.

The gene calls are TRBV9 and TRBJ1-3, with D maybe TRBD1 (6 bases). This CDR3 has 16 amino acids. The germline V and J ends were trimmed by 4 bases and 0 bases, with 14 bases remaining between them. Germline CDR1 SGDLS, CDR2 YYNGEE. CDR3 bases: TGTGCCAGCAGCCCAGGGGCGCCAATCTCTGGAAACACCATATATTTT. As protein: CASSPGAPISGNTIYF.

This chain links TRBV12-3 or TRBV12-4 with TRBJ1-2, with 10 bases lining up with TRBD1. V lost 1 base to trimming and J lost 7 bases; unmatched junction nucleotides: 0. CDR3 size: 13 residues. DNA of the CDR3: TGTGCCAGCAGTTTAGGGACAGGGGGTGGCTACACCTTC. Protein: CASSLGTGGGYTF.